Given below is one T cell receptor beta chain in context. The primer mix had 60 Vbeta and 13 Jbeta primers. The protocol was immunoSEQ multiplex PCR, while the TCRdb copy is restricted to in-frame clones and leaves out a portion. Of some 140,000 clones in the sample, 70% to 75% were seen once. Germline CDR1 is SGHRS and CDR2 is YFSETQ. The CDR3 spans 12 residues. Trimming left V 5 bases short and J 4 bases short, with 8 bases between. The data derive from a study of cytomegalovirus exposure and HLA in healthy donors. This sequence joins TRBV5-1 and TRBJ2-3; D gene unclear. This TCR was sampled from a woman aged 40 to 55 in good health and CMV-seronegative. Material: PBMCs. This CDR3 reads CASREESDTQYF. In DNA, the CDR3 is TGCGCCAGCAGAGAGGAATCAGATACGCAGTATTTT.